This TCR beta chain was retrieved from a study of CD8+CD57+ T cells in acquired aplastic anemia. General study points: Patients and controls had in common approximately 29 CD8+ CDR3 sequences. The authors found lower diversity in patient CD8+CD57+ cells than in total CD4+ and CD8+ pools.

The authors sequenced patients whose flow cytometry had shown CD8+CD57+ cell expansion. Prior therapy had not been administered to any patient at the time of blood sampling. Note on this clonotype: Its antigen remains unknown. Its ends do not fully match the called genes, so a read error is possible.

This CDR3 is 14 amino acids long. Germline CDR1 SGHDT, CDR2 YYEEEE. The study profiled TCR beta VDJ and CDR3 using genomic DNA as template. TCRdb called the reads again in MiXCR, with one record for every CDR3 protein. The profile shows about 20,000 distinct CDR3 sequences, less than 40% of them singletons. V usage is TRBV5-6 and J usage is TRBJ2-3, with D possibly matching TRBD2 (6 bases). The receptor comes from a human donor with aplastic anemia. The sample was CD8+CD57+ T cells sorted from PBMCs. Subset defined: bead-enriched CD8+CD57+ effector memory T cells from SAA patients. In nucleotides, the CDR3 is TGTGCCAGCAGTTTGGGACTTTGGCCAGATACGCAGTATTTT. Translation gives CASSLGLWPDTQYF. Based on the CDR3 plus reference TRBV5-6 and TRBJ2-3, the full variable domain is DAGVTQSPTHLIKTRGQQVTLRCSPKSGHDTVSWYQQALGQGPQFIFQYYEEEERQRGNFPDRFSGHQFPNYSSELNVNALLLGDSALYLCASSLGLWPDTQYFGPGTRLTVL.